These T cell receptor beta chains were read from a single sample in a study of T cells in localized non-small cell lung cancer. Sequenced by immunoSEQ multiplex PCR; TCRdb stores in-frame clones only, minus some. Of tens of thousands of clones listed, around 90% are singletons. The sequenced sample was peripheral blood, obtained before any cancer treatment. The receptors were sampled from a man aged 35 to 70 with stage I squamous cell lung carcinoma. Both conserved end residues are part of each CDR3. Fields, in order: clone size, J gene, D gene, V gene, CDR3 DNA, CDR3 protein. The D gene is left open where the match is weak. Not all rows give a size; the values are once, few, many and, for expanded clones, a class.

clone_size: -; j_call: TRBJ2-7; d_call: -; v_call: TRBV15; cdr3_nt: TGTGCCACCAGCAGAGGCTTTGCCGAGCAGTACTTC; cdr3_aa: CATSRGFAEQYF
clone_size: -; j_call: TRBJ1-2; d_call: -; v_call: TRBV28; cdr3_nt: TGTGCCAGCAGTTTACGCGGCTTGGGCTACACCTTC; cdr3_aa: CASSLRGLGYTF
clone_size: -; j_call: TRBJ1-2; d_call: -; v_call: TRBV4-3; cdr3_nt: TGCGCCAGCAGCCAAGAAACAGGGAACTATGGCTACACCTTC; cdr3_aa: CASSQETGNYGYTF
clone_size: -; j_call: TRBJ1-5; d_call: -; v_call: TRBV2; cdr3_nt: TGTGCCAGCAGTGAAGGCCTGGCTCGGGGGGAGCCCCAGCATTTT; cdr3_aa: CASSEGLARGEPQHF
clone_size: few; j_call: TRBJ1-1; d_call: -; v_call: TRBV28; cdr3_nt: TGTGCCAGCATAGCACCCATGAACACTGAAGCTTTCTTT; cdr3_aa: CASIAPMNTEAFF
clone_size: -; j_call: TRBJ1-4; d_call: -; v_call: TRBV2; cdr3_nt: TGTGCCAGCAGTTCAAGGGGTGATAATGAAAAACTGTTTTTT; cdr3_aa: CASSSRGDNEKLFF
clone_size: -; j_call: TRBJ2-6; d_call: -; v_call: TRBV5-6; cdr3_nt: TGTGCCAGCAGCCCTGGGGCCAACGTCCTGACTTTC; cdr3_aa: CASSPGANVLTF
clone_size: -; j_call: TRBJ1-2; d_call: -; v_call: TRBV5-1; cdr3_nt: TGCGCCAGCAGCCGTGAGGGGGATGGCTACACCTTC; cdr3_aa: CASSREGDGYTF
clone_size: -; j_call: TRBJ1-2; d_call: TRBD1; v_call: TRBV9; cdr3_nt: TGTGCCAGCAGCGTAGGTGCTCGAGGGGACAGGGGGCCCTATGGCTACACCTTC; cdr3_aa: CASSVGARGDRGPYGYTF
clone_size: -; j_call: TRBJ1-2; d_call: -; v_call: TRBV5-1; cdr3_nt: TGCGCCAGCAGCTTGGCCCGGGAGGGAGGCTACACCTTC; cdr3_aa: CASSLAREGGYTF
clone_size: -; j_call: TRBJ1-5; d_call: -; v_call: TRBV27; cdr3_nt: TGTGCCAGCAGTTTTTGGGGAAGCGGTAGCAATCAGCCCCAGCATTTT; cdr3_aa: CASSFWGSGSNQPQHF
clone_size: once; j_call: TRBJ1-4; d_call: -; v_call: TRBV5-6; cdr3_nt: TGTGCCAGCAGCTTGGCTGGTTTTACAGGGAGCGAAAAACTGTTTTTT; cdr3_aa: CASSLAGFTGSEKLFF
clone_size: -; j_call: TRBJ2-1; d_call: -; v_call: TRBV5-5; cdr3_nt: TGTGCCAGCAGCTTATCGTCGAGGAGGGCAGAGCAGTTCTTC; cdr3_aa: CASSLSSRRAEQFF
clone_size: -; j_call: TRBJ1-5; d_call: -; v_call: TRBV6-1; cdr3_nt: TGTGCCAGCAGTGAATTCGGGCAGGGGTATCAGCCCCAGCATTTT; cdr3_aa: CASSEFGQGYQPQHF
clone_size: -; j_call: TRBJ2-1; d_call: -; v_call: TRBV10-3; cdr3_nt: TGTGCCATCAGTGGGGATCCAACACGGGGTCTGCAGTTCTTC; cdr3_aa: CAISGDPTRGLQFF
clone_size: -; j_call: TRBJ2-3; d_call: TRBD1; v_call: TRBV11-1; cdr3_nt: TGTGCCAGCAGCGGACAGGGAAGCACAGATACGCAGTATTTT; cdr3_aa: CASSGQGSTDTQYF
clone_size: -; j_call: TRBJ1-2; d_call: -; v_call: TRBV7-9; cdr3_nt: TGTGCCTCAATCGGCCGAAGGTTAAAGAGGGGCTACACCTTC; cdr3_aa: CASIGRRLKRGYTF
clone_size: -; j_call: TRBJ2-3; d_call: -; v_call: TRBV15; cdr3_nt: TGTGCCACCAGCAGGAGGGTCGGGACGGGCACAGATACGCAGTATTTT; cdr3_aa: CATSRRVGTGTDTQYF
clone_size: once; j_call: TRBJ1-6; d_call: -; v_call: TRBV27; cdr3_nt: TGTGCCAGCAGTTTAAATGTTTATTCACCCCTCCACTTT; cdr3_aa: CASSLNVYSPLHF
clone_size: -; j_call: TRBJ1-2; d_call: -; v_call: TRBV6-1; cdr3_nt: TGTGCCAGCAGTTCCCGACAGGCCTCTAACTATGGCTACACCTTC; cdr3_aa: CASSSRQASNYGYTF
clone_size: -; j_call: TRBJ2-7; d_call: TRBD1; v_call: TRBV27; cdr3_nt: TGTGCCAGCAGCCCGACAGGGACCCCTACCTACGAGCAGTACTTC; cdr3_aa: CASSPTGTPTYEQYF
clone_size: -; j_call: TRBJ1-2; d_call: -; v_call: TRBV4-1; cdr3_nt: TGCGCCAGCAGCCGGGCCGAAGGGGCTAACTATGGCTACACCTTC; cdr3_aa: CASSRAEGANYGYTF
clone_size: -; j_call: TRBJ1-1; d_call: -; v_call: TRBV6-1; cdr3_nt: TGTGCCAGCAATTTCGCCGAGAACACTGAAGCTTTCTTT; cdr3_aa: CASNFAENTEAFF
clone_size: -; j_call: TRBJ1-1; d_call: -; v_call: TRBV10-3; cdr3_nt: TGTGCCATCAGTGAGGAGCCCCGAATAAAGAACACTGAAGCTTTCTTT; cdr3_aa: CAISEEPRIKNTEAFF
clone_size: once; j_call: TRBJ2-7; d_call: -; v_call: TRBV7-9; cdr3_nt: TGTGCCAGCAGCTTAACAGCCGAGCAGTACTTC; cdr3_aa: CASSLTAEQYF
clone_size: -; j_call: TRBJ2-5; d_call: -; v_call: TRBV7-6; cdr3_nt: TGTGCCAGCAGCTTTGGCCAACAAGAGACCCAGTACTTC; cdr3_aa: CASSFGQQETQYF
clone_size: -; j_call: TRBJ1-3; d_call: TRBD1; v_call: TRBV9; cdr3_nt: TGTGCCAGCAGCCGTTTCGGGACAGCCTCTGGAAACACCATATATTTT; cdr3_aa: CASSRFGTASGNTIYF
clone_size: -; j_call: TRBJ2-1; d_call: TRBD1; v_call: TRBV4-1; cdr3_nt: TGCGCCAGCAGCCAAAACAGGGGGACTGGGGAGCAGTTCTTC; cdr3_aa: CASSQNRGTGEQFF
clone_size: -; j_call: TRBJ2-1; d_call: -; v_call: TRBV28; cdr3_nt: TGTGCCAGCAGTCCCAGTAAAAATGAGCAGTTCTTC; cdr3_aa: CASSPSKNEQFF
clone_size: -; j_call: TRBJ2-1; d_call: TRBD1; v_call: TRBV5-1; cdr3_nt: TGCGCCAGCAGTTCGGGACAGCTTACCCGCGGCTACAATGAGCAGTTCTTC; cdr3_aa: CASSSGQLTRGYNEQFF
clone_size: once; j_call: TRBJ2-3; d_call: -; v_call: TRBV9; cdr3_nt: TGTGCCAGCAGGTCCGACCTAGGGGGGGCCCCTAGCACAGATACGCAGTATTTT; cdr3_aa: CASRSDLGGAPSTDTQYF
clone_size: -; j_call: TRBJ1-6; d_call: -; v_call: TRBV15; cdr3_nt: TGTGCCACCAGCTGGCTCGGGACTAGCAATTCACCCCTCCACTTT; cdr3_aa: CATSWLGTSNSPLHF
clone_size: -; j_call: TRBJ1-1; d_call: -; v_call: TRBV7-3; cdr3_nt: TGTGCCAGCAGCCAGACAGTGAACACTGAAGCTTTCTTT; cdr3_aa: CASSQTVNTEAFF
clone_size: -; j_call: TRBJ1-1; d_call: -; v_call: TRBV25-1; cdr3_nt: TGTGCCACATTTACGAACACTGAAGCTTTCTTT; cdr3_aa: CATFTNTEAFF
clone_size: -; j_call: TRBJ2-7; d_call: TRBD1; v_call: TRBV6-5; cdr3_nt: TGTGCCAGCAGTTACAGGGGGACAGGGGGCCATAGCGAGCAGTACTTC; cdr3_aa: CASSYRGTGGHSEQYF
clone_size: -; j_call: TRBJ2-7; d_call: TRBD1; v_call: TRBV2; cdr3_nt: TGTGCCAGCAGGACGGGACAGGGGGATGGACAGCAGTACTTC; cdr3_aa: CASRTGQGDGQQYF
clone_size: -; j_call: TRBJ1-4; d_call: -; v_call: TRBV29-1; cdr3_nt: TGCAGCGTGGCCGGGGGGGCGGTGTCTAATGAAAAACTGTTTTTT; cdr3_aa: CSVAGGAVSNEKLFF
clone_size: -; j_call: TRBJ1-2; d_call: -; v_call: TRBV10-1; cdr3_nt: TGCGCCAGCAGTGAGGCCGGCGACGGGTATGGCTACACCTTC; cdr3_aa: CASSEAGDGYGYTF
clone_size: -; j_call: TRBJ1-4; d_call: TRBD1; v_call: TRBV6-1; cdr3_nt: TGTGCCAGCAGTGTCGGGGCAGGGGGTAATGAAAAACTGTTTTTT; cdr3_aa: CASSVGAGGNEKLFF
clone_size: -; j_call: TRBJ1-4; d_call: TRBD1; v_call: TRBV15; cdr3_nt: TGTGCCACCAGCAGAGGGCTTGACAGGGGGGAAGAAAAACTGTTTTTT; cdr3_aa: CATSRGLDRGEEKLFF
clone_size: -; j_call: TRBJ1-1; d_call: -; v_call: TRBV5-5; cdr3_nt: TGTGCCAGCAGCTTTCTAGGGTCTGAAGCTTTCTTT; cdr3_aa: CASSFLGSEAFF
clone_size: -; j_call: TRBJ2-3; d_call: -; v_call: TRBV18; cdr3_nt: TGTGCCAGCTCACCCCGCGGGGGCGGAGTAGATACGCAGTATTTT; cdr3_aa: CASSPRGGGVDTQYF
clone_size: -; j_call: TRBJ1-3; d_call: TRBD1; v_call: TRBV5-1; cdr3_nt: TGCGCCAGCAGCTTGAGGGACAGCCTGCTAAACACCATATATTTT; cdr3_aa: CASSLRDSLLNTIYF
clone_size: -; j_call: TRBJ1-6; d_call: TRBD1; v_call: TRBV7-9; cdr3_nt: TGTGCCAGCAGCTTAAGTCTCAGGGGGGATTCACCCCTCCACTTT; cdr3_aa: CASSLSLRGDSPLHF
clone_size: -; j_call: TRBJ2-5; d_call: -; v_call: TRBV29-1; cdr3_nt: TGCAGCGTTGGGCAGCTTCAAGAGACCCAGTACTTC; cdr3_aa: CSVGQLQETQYF
clone_size: -; j_call: TRBJ1-2; d_call: -; v_call: TRBV19; cdr3_nt: TGTGCCAGTAGTATAGCGACCTCGGGAAGGGGGATTTATGGCTACACCTTC; cdr3_aa: CASSIATSGRGIYGYTF
clone_size: -; j_call: TRBJ2-2; d_call: -; v_call: TRBV11-3; cdr3_nt: TGTGCCAGCAGCTTTTATGGAGGGGGAACGAACACCGGGGAGCTGTTTTTT; cdr3_aa: CASSFYGGGTNTGELFF
clone_size: -; j_call: TRBJ2-2; d_call: TRBD1; v_call: TRBV29-1; cdr3_nt: TGCAGCGTCGGGACAGGGTCCAACACCGGGGAGCTGTTTTTT; cdr3_aa: CSVGTGSNTGELFF
clone_size: once; j_call: TRBJ1-5; d_call: -; v_call: TRBV5-5; cdr3_nt: TGTGCCAGCAGCTTTTCACAGGGTCAGGGACAGCCCCAGCATTTT; cdr3_aa: CASSFSQGQGQPQHF
clone_size: few; j_call: TRBJ2-1; d_call: -; v_call: TRBV7-3; cdr3_nt: TGTGCCAGCAGCTTAGTGCCAGGATCAATGTTCGGTGAGCAGTTCTTC; cdr3_aa: CASSLVPGSMFGEQFF
clone_size: -; j_call: TRBJ2-7; d_call: TRBD1; v_call: TRBV10-3; cdr3_nt: TGTGCCATCAGCCTAGTAGGGGGCCTCGAGCAGTACTTC; cdr3_aa: CAISLVGGLEQYF
clone_size: -; j_call: TRBJ2-7; d_call: TRBD1; v_call: TRBV11-3; cdr3_nt: TGTGCCAGCAGCTTTACAGGGGGGACCTACGAGCAGTACTTC; cdr3_aa: CASSFTGGTYEQYF
clone_size: -; j_call: TRBJ1-2; d_call: -; v_call: TRBV5-1; cdr3_nt: TGCGCCAGCAGCTTGACGGGGCGAGCGAACTATGGCTACACCTTC; cdr3_aa: CASSLTGRANYGYTF
clone_size: -; j_call: TRBJ1-2; d_call: -; v_call: TRBV4-1; cdr3_nt: TGCGCCAGCAGCCCTCACTTTGGGGGATTGGACTATGGCTACACCTTC; cdr3_aa: CASSPHFGGLDYGYTF
clone_size: few; j_call: TRBJ2-2; d_call: TRBD1; v_call: TRBV18; cdr3_nt: TGTGCCAGCCAACCGGGACAGGGGGCCACCGGGGAGCTGTTTTTT; cdr3_aa: CASQPGQGATGELFF
clone_size: -; j_call: TRBJ1-5; d_call: -; v_call: TRBV7-2; cdr3_nt: TGTGCCAGCAGCTTGAGGGGACAGCCCCAGCATTTT; cdr3_aa: CASSLRGQPQHF
clone_size: -; j_call: TRBJ2-6; d_call: -; v_call: TRBV5-6; cdr3_nt: TGTGCCAGCGAACTCTCAAAGTCACAAAGTCGGGCCAACGTCCTGACTTTC; cdr3_aa: CASELSKSQSRANVLTF
clone_size: -; j_call: TRBJ2-1; d_call: TRBD1; v_call: TRBV11-2; cdr3_nt: TGTGCCAGCAGCTTCCGTCAGGGGGCCTCCTACAATGAGCAGTTCTTC; cdr3_aa: CASSFRQGASYNEQFF
clone_size: -; j_call: TRBJ1-4; d_call: -; v_call: TRBV14; cdr3_nt: TGTGCCAGCAGTGGGGGCAGCAGTCGCCTTAATGAAAAACTGTTTTTT; cdr3_aa: CASSGGSSRLNEKLFF
clone_size: -; j_call: TRBJ1-6; d_call: -; v_call: TRBV5-8; cdr3_nt: TGTGCCAGCAGCTTAGGGGCACATAATTCACCCCTCCACTTT; cdr3_aa: CASSLGAHNSPLHF